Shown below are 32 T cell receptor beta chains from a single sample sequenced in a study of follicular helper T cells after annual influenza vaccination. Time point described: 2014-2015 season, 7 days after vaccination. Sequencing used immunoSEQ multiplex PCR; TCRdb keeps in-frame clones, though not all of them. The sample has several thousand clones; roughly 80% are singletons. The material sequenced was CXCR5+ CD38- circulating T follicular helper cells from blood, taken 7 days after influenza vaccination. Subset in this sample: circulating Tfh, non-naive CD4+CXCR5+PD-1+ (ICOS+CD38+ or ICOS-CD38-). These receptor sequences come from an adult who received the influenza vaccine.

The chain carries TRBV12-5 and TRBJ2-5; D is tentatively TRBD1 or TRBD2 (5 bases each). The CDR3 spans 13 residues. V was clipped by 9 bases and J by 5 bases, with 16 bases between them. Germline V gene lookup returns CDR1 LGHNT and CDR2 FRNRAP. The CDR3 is CASGYGAGETQYF. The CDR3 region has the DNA TGTGCTAGCGGCTACGGGGCTGGGGAGACCCAGTACTTC.

The CDR3: CSGYSLDTQYF. DNA of the CDR3: TGCAGCGGGTATTCATTAGATACGCAGTATTTT. This chain uses TRBV29-1 with TRBJ2-3; D uncertain. The germline gives CDR1 SQVTM, CDR2 ANQGSEA. There are 11 residues in the CDR3. Trimming cost V 7 bases and J 5 bases, with 10 bases left between them.

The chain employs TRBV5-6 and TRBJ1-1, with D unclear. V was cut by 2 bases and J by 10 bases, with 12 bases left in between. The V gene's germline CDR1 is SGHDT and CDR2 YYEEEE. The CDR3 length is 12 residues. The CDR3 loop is CASSFSVKGAFF. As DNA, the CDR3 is TGTGCCAGCAGCTTTTCAGTTAAAGGAGCTTTCTTT.

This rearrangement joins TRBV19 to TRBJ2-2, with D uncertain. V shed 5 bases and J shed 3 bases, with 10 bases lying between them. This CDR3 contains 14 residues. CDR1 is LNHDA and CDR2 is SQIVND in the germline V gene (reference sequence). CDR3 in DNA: TGTGCCAGTAGTCTTCGGCAGTACACCGGGGAGCTGTTTTTT. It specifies CASSLRQYTGELFF.

The CDR3 protein is CASSFGTDPSGYGYTF. DNA of the CDR3: TGTGCCAGCAGCTTTGGAACAGACCCCTCGGGCTATGGCTACACCTTC. The V gene is TRBV7-9, the J gene TRBJ1-2; D uncertain. V dropped 3 bases and J dropped 4 bases, with 18 bases sitting between them. The CDR3 covers 16 residues. In germline, CDR1 is SEHNR, CDR2 FQNEAQ (reference sequence).

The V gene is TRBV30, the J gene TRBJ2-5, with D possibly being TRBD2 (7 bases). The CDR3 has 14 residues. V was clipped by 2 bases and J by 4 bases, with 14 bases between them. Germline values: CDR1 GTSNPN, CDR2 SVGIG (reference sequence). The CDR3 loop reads CAWSRRGGLETQYF. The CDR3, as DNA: TGTGCCTGGAGTAGGAGGGGGGGGCTAGAGACCCAGTACTTC.

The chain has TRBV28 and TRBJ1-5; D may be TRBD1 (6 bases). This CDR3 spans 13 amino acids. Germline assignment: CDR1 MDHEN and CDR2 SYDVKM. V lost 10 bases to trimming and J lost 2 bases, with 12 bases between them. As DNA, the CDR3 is TGTGCCACCAGGGGAGGGGGCAATCAGCCCCAGCATTTT. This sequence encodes CATRGGGNQPQHF.

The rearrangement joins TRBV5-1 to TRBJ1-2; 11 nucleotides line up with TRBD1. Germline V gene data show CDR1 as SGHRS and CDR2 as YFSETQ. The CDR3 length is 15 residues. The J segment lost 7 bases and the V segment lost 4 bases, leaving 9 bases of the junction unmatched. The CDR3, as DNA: TGCGCCAGCAGCCTATACGGGACAGGGGGACTTGGCTACACCTTC. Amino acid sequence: CASSLYGTGGLGYTF.

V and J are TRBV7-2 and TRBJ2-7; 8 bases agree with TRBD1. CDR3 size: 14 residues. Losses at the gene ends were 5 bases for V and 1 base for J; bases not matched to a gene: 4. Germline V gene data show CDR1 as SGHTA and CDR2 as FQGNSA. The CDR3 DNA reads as TGTGCCAGCAGCCTGGACAGGGCTTCCTACGAGCAGTACTTC. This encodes CASSLDRASYEQYF.

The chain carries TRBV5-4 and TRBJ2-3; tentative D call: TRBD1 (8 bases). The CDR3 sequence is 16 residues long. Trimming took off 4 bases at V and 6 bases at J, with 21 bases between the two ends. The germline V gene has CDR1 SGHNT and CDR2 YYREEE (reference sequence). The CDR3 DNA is TGTGCCAGCAGCCCCAGTACAGGGGGGGCCTTCGATACGCAGTATTTT. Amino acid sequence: CASSPSTGGAFDTQYF. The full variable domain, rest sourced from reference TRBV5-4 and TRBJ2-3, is ETGVTQSPTHLIKTRGQQVTLRCSSQSGHNTVSWYQQALGQGPQFIFQYYREEENGRGNFPPRFSGLQFPNYSSELNVNALELDDSALYLCASSPSTGGAFDTQYFGPGTRLTVL.

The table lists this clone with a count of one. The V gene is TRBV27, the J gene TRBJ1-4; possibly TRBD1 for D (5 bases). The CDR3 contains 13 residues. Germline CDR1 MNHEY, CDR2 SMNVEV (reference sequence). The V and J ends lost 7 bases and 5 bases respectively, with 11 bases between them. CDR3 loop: CASMGTGNEKLFF. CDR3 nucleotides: TGTGCCAGCATGGGGACGGGGAATGAAAAACTGTTTTTT.

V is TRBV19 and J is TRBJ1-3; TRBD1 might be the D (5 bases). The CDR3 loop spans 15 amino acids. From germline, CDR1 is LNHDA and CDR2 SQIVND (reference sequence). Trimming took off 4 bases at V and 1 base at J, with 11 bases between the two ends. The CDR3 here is CASSTGTLSGNTIYF. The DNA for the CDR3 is TGTGCCAGTAGTACCGGGACCCTTTCTGGAAACACCATATATTTT.

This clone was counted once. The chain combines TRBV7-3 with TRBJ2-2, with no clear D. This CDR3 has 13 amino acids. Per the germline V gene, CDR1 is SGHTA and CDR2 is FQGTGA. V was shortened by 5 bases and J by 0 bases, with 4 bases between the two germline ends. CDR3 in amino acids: CASSRTNTGELFF. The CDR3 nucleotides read TGTGCCAGCAGCCGTACGAACACCGGGGAGCTGTTTTTT.

CDR3 sequence (DNA): TGTGCCAGCAGTGAATTCAGGAGCGGGAGCGAGACCCAGTACTTC. It translates to CASSEFRSGSETQYF. The gene calls are TRBV6-1 and TRBJ2-5; 8 nucleotides align to TRBD2. V was pared by 2 bases and J by 5 bases, with 7 bases of the junction left unmatched. CDR3 length: 15 amino acids. Germline V gene data show CDR1 as MNHNS and CDR2 as SASEGT.

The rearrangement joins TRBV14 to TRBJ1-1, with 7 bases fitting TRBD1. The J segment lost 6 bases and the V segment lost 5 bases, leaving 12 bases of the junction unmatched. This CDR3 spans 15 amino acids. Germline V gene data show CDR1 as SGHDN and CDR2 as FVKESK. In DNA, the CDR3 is TGTGCCAGCAGCTCCTCGACAGGGTGGTTCGCTGAAGCTTTCTTT. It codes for CASSSSTGWFAEAFF.

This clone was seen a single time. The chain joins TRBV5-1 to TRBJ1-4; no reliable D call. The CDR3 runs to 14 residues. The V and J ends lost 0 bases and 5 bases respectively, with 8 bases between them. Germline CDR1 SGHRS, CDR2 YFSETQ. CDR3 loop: CASSLVGRNEKLFF. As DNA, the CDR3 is TGCGCCAGCAGCTTGGTAGGGAGGAATGAAAAACTGTTTTTT.

The CDR3 region has the DNA TGTGCCAGCAGCTTAAGGCGGTCAGAGACCCAGTACTTC. Translating it yields CASSLRRSETQYF. This chain uses TRBV11-1 with TRBJ2-5; no clear D. The CDR3 consists of 13 residues. In germline, CDR1 is SGHAT, CDR2 FQDESV (reference sequence). The V gene lost 2 bases and the J gene lost 4 bases, with 8 bases spanning the gap. The whole variable domain, filled in from reference TRBV11-1 and TRBJ2-5, reads EAEVAQSPRYKITEKSQAVAFWCDPISGHATLYWYRQILGQGPELLVQFQDESVVDDSQLPKDRFSAERLKGVDSTLKIQPAELGDSAMYLCASSLRRSETQYFGPGTRLLVL.

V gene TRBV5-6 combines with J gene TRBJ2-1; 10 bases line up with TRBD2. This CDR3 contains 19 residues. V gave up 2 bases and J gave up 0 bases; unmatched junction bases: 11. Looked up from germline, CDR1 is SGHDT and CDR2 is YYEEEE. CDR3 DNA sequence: TGTGCCAGCAGCTTTTTTCTAGCGGGGGATCCCAGCTCCTACAATGAGCAGTTCTTC. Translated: CASSFFLAGDPSSYNEQFF.

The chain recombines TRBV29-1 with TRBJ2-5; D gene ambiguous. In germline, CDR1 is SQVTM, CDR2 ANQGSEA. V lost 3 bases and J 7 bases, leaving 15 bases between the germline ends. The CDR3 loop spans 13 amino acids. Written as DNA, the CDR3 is TGCAGCGTTGACGGTCTGTCGATCGCGACCCAGTACTTC. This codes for CSVDGLSIATQYF.

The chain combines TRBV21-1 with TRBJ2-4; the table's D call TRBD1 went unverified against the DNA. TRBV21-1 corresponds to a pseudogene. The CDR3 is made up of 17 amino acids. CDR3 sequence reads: CASRDGLLQQRKNIQYF. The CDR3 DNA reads TGTGCCAGCAGAGATGGGCTGCTACAGCAAAGAAAAAACATTCAGTACTTC.

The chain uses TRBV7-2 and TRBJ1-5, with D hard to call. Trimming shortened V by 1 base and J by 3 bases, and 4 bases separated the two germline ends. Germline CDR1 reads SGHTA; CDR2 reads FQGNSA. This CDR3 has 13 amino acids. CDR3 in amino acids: CASSLVTNQPQHF. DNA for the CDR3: TGTGCCAGCAGCTTAGTGACCAATCAGCCCCAGCATTTT. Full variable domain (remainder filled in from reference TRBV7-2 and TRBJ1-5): GAGVSQSPSNKVTEKGKDVELRCDPISGHTALYWYRQSLGQGLEFLIYFQGNSAPDKSGLPSDRFSAERTGGSVSTLTIQRTQQEDSAVYLCASSLVTNQPQHFGDGTRLSIL.

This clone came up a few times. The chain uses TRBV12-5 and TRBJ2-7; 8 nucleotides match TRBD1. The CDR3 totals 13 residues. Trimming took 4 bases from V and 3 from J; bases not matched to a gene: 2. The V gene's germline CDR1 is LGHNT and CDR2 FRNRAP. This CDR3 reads CASGSDRDYEQYF. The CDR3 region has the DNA TGTGCTAGTGGTTCGGACAGGGACTACGAGCAGTACTTC.

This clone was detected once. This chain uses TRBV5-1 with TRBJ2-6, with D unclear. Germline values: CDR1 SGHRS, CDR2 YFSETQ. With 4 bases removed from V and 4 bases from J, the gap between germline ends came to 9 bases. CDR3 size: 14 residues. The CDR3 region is CASSVDGGANVLTF. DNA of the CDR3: TGCGCCAGCAGCGTCGACGGAGGGGCCAACGTCCTGACTTTC. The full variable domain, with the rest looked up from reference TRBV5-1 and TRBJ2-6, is KAGVTQTPRYLIKTRGQQVTLSCSPISGHRSVSWYQQTPGQGLQFLFEYFSETQRNKGNFPGRFSGRQFSNSRSEMNVSTLELGDSALYLCASSVDGGANVLTFGAGSRLTVL.

CDR3 sequence: CASSLAQGANGELFF. The CDR3 region has the DNA TGCGCCAGCAGCTTGGCTCAGGGGGCGAACGGGGAGCTGTTTTTT. The chain joins TRBV5-1 to TRBJ2-2, with 8 bases aligning to TRBD1. The CDR3 has 15 amino acids. The V segment lost 0 bases and the J segment 7 bases; nucleotides outside the gene matches: 5. The germline V gene encodes CDR1 SGHRS and CDR2 YFSETQ.

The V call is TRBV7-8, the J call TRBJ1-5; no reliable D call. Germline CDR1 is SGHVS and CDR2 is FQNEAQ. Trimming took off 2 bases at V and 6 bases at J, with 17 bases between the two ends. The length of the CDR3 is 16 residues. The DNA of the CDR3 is TGTGCCAGCAGCTTAAGGGCTGCTTCCTCCCCTCAGCCCCAGCATTTT. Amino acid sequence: CASSLRAASSPQPQHF.

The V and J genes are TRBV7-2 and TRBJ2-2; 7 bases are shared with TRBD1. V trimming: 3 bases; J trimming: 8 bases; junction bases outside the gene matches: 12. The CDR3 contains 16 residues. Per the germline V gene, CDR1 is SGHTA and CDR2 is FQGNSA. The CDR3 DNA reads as TGTGCCAGCAGCTTTCAGGGACAGATGTTACCGGGGGAGCTGTTTTTT. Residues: CASSFQGQMLPGELFF.

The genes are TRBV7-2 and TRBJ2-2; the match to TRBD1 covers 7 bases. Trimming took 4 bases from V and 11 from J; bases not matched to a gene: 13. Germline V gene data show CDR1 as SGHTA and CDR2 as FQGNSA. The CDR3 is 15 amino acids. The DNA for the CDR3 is TGTGCCAGCAGCTCGGCCGGGACAGAGACGTCTGAGCTGTTTTTT. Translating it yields CASSSAGTETSELFF.

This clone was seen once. CDR3 protein: CASSFQPGTSGRGGDTQYF. The CDR3, as DNA: TGTGCCAGCAGCTTTCAGCCCGGGACTAGCGGGAGGGGGGGAGATACGCAGTATTTT. The chain uses TRBV7-2 and TRBJ2-3, with 16 bases that match TRBD2. This CDR3 comprises 19 residues. Germline values: CDR1 SGHTA, CDR2 FQGNSA. The ends lost 3 bases at V and 5 bases at J; junction bases unmatched: 11.

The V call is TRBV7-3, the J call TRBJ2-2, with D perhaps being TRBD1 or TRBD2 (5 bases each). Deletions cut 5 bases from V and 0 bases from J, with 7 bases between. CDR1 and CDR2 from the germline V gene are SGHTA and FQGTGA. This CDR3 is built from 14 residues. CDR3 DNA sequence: TGTGCCAGCAGCGGGGGAACGAACACCGGGGAGCTGTTTTTT. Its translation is CASSGGTNTGELFF.

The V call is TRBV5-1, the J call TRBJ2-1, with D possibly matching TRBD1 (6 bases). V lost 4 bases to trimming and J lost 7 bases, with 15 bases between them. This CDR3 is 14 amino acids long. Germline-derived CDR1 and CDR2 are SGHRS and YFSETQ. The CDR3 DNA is TGCGCCAGCAGCCGTCTCCCAGGGGAGAATGAGCAGTTCTTC. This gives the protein CASSRLPGENEQFF.

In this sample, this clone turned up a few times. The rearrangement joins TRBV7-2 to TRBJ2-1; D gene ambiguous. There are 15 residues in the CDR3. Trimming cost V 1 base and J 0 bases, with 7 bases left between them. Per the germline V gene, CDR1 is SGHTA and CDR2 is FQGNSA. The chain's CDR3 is CASSLGLDSYNEQFF. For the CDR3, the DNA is TGTGCCAGCAGCTTAGGTCTAGACTCCTACAATGAGCAGTTCTTC. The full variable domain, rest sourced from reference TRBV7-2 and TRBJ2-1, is GAGVSQSPSNKVTEKGKDVELRCDPISGHTALYWYRQSLGQGLEFLIYFQGNSAPDKSGLPSDRFSAERTGGSVSTLTIQRTQQEDSAVYLCASSLGLDSYNEQFFGPGTRLTVL.

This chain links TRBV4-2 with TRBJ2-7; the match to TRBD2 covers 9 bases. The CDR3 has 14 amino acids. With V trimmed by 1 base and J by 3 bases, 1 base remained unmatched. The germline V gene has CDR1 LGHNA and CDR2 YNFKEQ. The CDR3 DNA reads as TGTGCCAGCAGCCAAGTTAGCGGGGGCTACGAGCAGTACTTC. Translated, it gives CASSQVSGGYEQYF.